This TCR beta chain was recorded in a study of identical twins. Study-wide results and limits: Conclusions relied on cross-sectional statistical analysis, not following the same donors.

In TCRdb, the 5' RACE reads were re-called with MiXCR into one record per CDR3 protein. There are 600,000 to 850,000 distinct CDR3 sequences in the sample; 15% to 20% occur only once, and less than 15% lies in the top ten. This clonotype was seen more than once but under ten times. Its matching antigen is unknown. Germline CDR1 is SGHRS and CDR2 is YFSETQ. The CDR3 runs 14 residues. The germline V and J ends were trimmed by 5 bases and 4 bases, with 12 bases remaining between them. These same data were also listed under a study on T cells expressing NK-cell markers. That paper adds: Investigators obtained TCR beta repertoires from sorted CD3+CD56+NKG2C+, CD3+CD56+NKG2C- and CD3+CD56-NKG2C+ T cells.

The chain recombines TRBV5-1 with TRBJ1-4, with no clear D. This TCR came from a young woman in good health. Sample: PBMCs. The CDR3 region is CASSGGQFNEKLFF. CDR3 DNA: TGCGCCAGCAGTGGTGGTCAGTTTAATGAAAAACTGTTTTTT.